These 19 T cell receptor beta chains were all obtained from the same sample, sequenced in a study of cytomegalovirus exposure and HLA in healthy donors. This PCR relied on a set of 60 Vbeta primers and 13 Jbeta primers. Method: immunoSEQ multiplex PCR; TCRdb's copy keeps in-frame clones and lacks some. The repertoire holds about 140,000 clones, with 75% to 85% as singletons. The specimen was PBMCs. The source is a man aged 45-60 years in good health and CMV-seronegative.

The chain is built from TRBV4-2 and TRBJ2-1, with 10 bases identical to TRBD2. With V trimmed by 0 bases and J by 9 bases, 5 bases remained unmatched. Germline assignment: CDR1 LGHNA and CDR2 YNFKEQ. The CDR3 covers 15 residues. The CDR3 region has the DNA TGTGCCAGCAGCCAAGAGCTAGCGGGAGTCAGTGAGCAGTTCTTC. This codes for CASSQELAGVSEQFF.

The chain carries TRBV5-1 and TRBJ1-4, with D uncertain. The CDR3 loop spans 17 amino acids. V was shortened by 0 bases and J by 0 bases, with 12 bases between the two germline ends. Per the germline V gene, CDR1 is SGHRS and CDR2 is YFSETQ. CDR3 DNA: TGCGCCAGCAGCTTGGACAGCACATTAGCAACTAATGAAAAACTGTTTTTT. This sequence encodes CASSLDSTLATNEKLFF.

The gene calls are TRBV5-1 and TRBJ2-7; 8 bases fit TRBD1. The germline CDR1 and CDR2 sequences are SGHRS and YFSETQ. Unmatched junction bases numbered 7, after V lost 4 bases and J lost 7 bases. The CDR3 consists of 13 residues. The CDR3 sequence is CASSVDRVREQYF. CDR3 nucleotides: TGCGCCAGCAGCGTGGACAGGGTGAGGGAGCAGTACTTC.

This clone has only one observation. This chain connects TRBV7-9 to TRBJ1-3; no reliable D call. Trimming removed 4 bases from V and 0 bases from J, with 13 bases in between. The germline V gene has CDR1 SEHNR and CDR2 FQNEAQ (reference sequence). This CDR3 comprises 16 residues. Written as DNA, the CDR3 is TGTGCCAGCAGCTCGGTGACGGGAGGCTCTGGAAACACCATATATTTT. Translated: CASSSVTGGSGNTIYF. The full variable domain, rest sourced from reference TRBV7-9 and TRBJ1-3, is DTGVSQNPRHKITKRGQNVTFRCDPISEHNRLYWYRQTLGQGPEFLTYFQNEAQLEKSRLLSDRFSAERPKGSFSTLEIQRTEQGDSAMYLCASSSVTGGSGNTIYFGEGSWLTVV.

DNA of the CDR3: TGTGCCAGCAGCTTAGCGGGCGGGTTCTATGGCTACACCTTC. It is translated as CASSLAGGFYGYTF. The V call is TRBV7-8, the J call TRBJ1-2; D is undetermined. The V end lost 0 bases, the J end lost 4 bases, and 9 bases lay between the germline ends. The CDR3 has 14 amino acids. Germline V lookup: CDR1 SGHVS, CDR2 FQNEAQ. Supplemented by reference TRBV7-8 and TRBJ1-2, the full variable domain reads GAGVSQSPRYKVAKRGQDVALRCDPISGHVSLFWYQQALGQGPEFLTYFQNEAQLDKSGLPSDRFFAERPEGSVSTLKIQRTQQEDSAVYLCASSLAGGFYGYTFGSGTRLTVV.

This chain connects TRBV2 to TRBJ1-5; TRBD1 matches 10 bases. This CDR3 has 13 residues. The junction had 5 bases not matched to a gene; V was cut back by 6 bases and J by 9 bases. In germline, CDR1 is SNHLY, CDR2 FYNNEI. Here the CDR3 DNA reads TGTGCCAGCAGCGGGACAGGGGAGCCGCCCCAGCATTTT. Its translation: CASSGTGEPPQHF.

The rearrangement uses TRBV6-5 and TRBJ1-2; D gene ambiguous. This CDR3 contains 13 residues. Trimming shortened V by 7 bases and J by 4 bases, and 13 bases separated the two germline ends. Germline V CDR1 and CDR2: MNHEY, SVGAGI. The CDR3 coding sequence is TGTGCCAGCACCCCGGTGGGGAGCTATGGCTACACCTTC. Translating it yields CASTPVGSYGYTF.

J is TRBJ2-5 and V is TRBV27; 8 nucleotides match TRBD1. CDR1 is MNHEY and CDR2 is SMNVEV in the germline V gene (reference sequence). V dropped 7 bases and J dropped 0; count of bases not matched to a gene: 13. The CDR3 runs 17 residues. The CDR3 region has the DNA TGTGCCAGCATGACCGGGACAGGACACCTACACCAAGAGACCCAGTACTTC. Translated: CASMTGTGHLHQETQYF.

The CDR3 DNA follows: TGTGCCAGCAGACGGACAGGGGGCAATGGCTACACCTTC. Its protein is CASRRTGGNGYTF. The gene calls are TRBV5-4 and TRBJ1-2; 11 bases align to TRBD1. The CDR3 consists of 13 residues. Per germline, CDR1 SGHNT and CDR2 YYREEE (reference sequence). The V segment lost 5 bases and the J segment 6 bases; nucleotides outside the gene matches: 3.

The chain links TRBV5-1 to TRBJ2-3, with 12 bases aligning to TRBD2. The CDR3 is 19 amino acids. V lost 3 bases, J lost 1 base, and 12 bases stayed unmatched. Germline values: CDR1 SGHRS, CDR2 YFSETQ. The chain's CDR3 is CASSSLAGGLSGGTDTQYF. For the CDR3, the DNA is TGCGCCAGCAGCTCCCTAGCGGGGGGGCTATCCGGGGGCACAGATACGCAGTATTTT.

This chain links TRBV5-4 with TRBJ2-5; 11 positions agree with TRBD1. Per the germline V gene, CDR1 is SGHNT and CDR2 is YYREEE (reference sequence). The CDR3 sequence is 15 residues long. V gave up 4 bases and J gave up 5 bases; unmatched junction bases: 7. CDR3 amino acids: CASSDGTGGRETQYF. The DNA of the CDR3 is TGTGCCAGCAGCGACGGGACAGGGGGGAGGGAGACCCAGTACTTC.

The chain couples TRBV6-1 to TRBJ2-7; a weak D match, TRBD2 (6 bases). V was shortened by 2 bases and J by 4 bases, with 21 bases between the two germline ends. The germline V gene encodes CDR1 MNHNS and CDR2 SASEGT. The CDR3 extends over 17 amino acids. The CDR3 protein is CASSEYGSNRDFYEQYF. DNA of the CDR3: TGTGCCAGCAGTGAATATGGGTCAAATAGGGACTTTTACGAGCAGTACTTC.

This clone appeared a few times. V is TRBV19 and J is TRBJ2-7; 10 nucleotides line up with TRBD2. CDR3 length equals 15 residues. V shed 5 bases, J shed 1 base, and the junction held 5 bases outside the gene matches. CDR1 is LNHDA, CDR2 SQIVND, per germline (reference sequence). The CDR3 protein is CASSPTSGVSYEQYF. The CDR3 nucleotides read TGTGCCAGTAGTCCAACTAGCGGGGTTTCCTACGAGCAGTACTTC.

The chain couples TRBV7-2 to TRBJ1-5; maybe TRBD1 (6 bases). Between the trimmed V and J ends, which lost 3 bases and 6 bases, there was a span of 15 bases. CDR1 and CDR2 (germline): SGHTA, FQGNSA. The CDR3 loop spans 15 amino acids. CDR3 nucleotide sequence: TGTGCCAGCAGCTTGATGGGGGGGCACAGTCAGCCCCAGCATTTT. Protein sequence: CASSLMGGHSQPQHF.

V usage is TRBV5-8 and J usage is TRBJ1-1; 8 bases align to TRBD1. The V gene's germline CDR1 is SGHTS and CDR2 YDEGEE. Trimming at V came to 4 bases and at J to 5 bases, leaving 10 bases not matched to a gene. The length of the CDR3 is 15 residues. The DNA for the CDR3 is TGTGCCAGCAGCCCTCCCATCACAGGGGGTACTGAAGCTTTCTTT. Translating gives CASSPPITGGTEAFF.

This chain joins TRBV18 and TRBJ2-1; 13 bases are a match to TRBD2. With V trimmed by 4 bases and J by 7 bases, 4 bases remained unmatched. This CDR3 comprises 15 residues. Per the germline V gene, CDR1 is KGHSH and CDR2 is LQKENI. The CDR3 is CASSLGTSGTNEQFF. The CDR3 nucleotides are TGTGCCAGCTCACTTGGGACTAGCGGGACTAATGAGCAGTTCTTC.

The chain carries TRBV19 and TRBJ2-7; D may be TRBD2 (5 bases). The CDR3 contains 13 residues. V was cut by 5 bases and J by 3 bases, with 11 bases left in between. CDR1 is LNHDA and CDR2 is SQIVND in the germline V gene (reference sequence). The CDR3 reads CASSGWGVYEQYF. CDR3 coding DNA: TGTGCCAGTAGTGGATGGGGAGTCTACGAGCAGTACTTC.

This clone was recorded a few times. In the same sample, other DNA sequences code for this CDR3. The CDR3 loop reads CAGSTTVYTEAFF. The DNA for the CDR3 is TGTGCCGGGTCGACAACAGTCTACACTGAAGCTTTCTTT. The rearrangement links TRBV6-1 to TRBJ1-1, with D hard to call. This CDR3 region has 13 residues. Trimming pared 11 bases from V and 3 bases from J, leaving 16 bases between. Germline V gives CDR1 MNHNS, CDR2 SASEGT.

CDR3 amino acids: CASSPSSTHRVKDYGYTF. In DNA, the CDR3 is TGTGCCAGCAGCCCGTCCTCTACACACCGGGTGAAGGACTATGGCTACACCTTC. This chain joins TRBV7-8 and TRBJ1-2, with D uncertain. Germline lookup yields CDR1 SGHVS and CDR2 FQNEAQ. V dropped 5 bases and J dropped 3 bases, with 25 bases sitting between them. This CDR3 comprises 18 residues.